This T cell receptor beta chain was retrieved from a study of neoadjuvant nivolumab and ipilimumab in lung cancer. Across the study: The combination arm added day-1 ipilimumab 1 mg/kg to nivolumab 3 mg/kg on days 1, 15, 29.

The data were produced by immunoSEQ multiplex PCR, yet TCRdb's version contains in-frame clones alone and is incomplete. The table shows around 17,000 clones, with roughly 76% occurring only once. V shed 5 bases and J shed 2 bases, with 13 bases lying between them. The germline gives CDR1 MNHEY, CDR2 SVGAGI. The CDR3 sequence is 15 residues long. This receptor was taken from an adult with non-small cell lung cancer. J is TRBJ2-1 and V is TRBV6-5, with a tentative D call TRBD2 (5 bases). The sequencing here drew on tumor tissue, taken after neoadjuvant nivolumab, alone or with ipilimumab, at or shortly before surgery. The DNA of the CDR3 is TGTGCCAGCAGTCCGACTAAGGTGGCCTACAATGAGCAGTTCTTC. The encoded protein is CASSPTKVAYNEQFF.